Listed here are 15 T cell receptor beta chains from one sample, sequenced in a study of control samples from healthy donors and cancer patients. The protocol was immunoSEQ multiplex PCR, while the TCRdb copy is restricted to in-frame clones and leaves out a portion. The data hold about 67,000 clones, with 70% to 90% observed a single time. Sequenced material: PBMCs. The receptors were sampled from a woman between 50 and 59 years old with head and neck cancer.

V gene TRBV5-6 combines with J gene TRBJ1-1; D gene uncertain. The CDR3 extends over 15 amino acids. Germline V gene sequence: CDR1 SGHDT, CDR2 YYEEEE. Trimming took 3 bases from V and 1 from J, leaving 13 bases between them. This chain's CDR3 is CASSSPRTRNTEAFF. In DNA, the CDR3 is TGTGCCAGCAGCTCCCCCCGGACCCGGAACACTGAAGCTTTCTTT.

As DNA, the CDR3 is TGCAGTGCTAGTCAGAATTACATGAACACTGAAGCTTTCTTT. This gives the protein CSASQNYMNTEAFF. The chain carries TRBV20-1 and TRBJ1-1; no clear D gene. In germline, CDR1 is DFQATT, CDR2 SNEGSKA (reference sequence). V was trimmed by 3 bases and J by 0 bases, leaving 11 bases between them. The CDR3 extends over 14 amino acids.

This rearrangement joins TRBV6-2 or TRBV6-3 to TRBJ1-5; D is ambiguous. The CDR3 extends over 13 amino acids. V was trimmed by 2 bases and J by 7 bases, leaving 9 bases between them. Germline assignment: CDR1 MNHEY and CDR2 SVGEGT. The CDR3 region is CASSYGNDQPQHF. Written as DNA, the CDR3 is TGTGCCAGCAGTTACGGGAATGACCAGCCCCAGCATTTT.

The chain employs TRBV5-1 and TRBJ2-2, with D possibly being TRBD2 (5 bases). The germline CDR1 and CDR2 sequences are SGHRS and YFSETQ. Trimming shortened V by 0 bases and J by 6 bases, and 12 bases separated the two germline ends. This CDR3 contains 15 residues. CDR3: CASSLDGGKAGELFF. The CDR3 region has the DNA TGCGCCAGCAGCTTGGACGGAGGTAAAGCCGGGGAGCTGTTTTTT.

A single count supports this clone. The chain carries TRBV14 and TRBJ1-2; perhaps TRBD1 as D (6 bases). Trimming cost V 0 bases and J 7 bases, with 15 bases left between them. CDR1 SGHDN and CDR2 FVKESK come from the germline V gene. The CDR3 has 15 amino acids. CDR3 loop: CASSQDTGIRGGYTF. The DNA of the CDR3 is TGTGCCAGCAGCCAAGACACAGGGATTAGAGGTGGCTACACCTTC.

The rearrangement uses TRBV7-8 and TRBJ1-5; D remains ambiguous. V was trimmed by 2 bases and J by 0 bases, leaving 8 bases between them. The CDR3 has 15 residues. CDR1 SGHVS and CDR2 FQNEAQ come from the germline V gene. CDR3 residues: CASSLQEASNQPQHF. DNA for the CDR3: TGTGCCAGCAGCTTACAGGAGGCTAGCAATCAGCCCCAGCATTTT.

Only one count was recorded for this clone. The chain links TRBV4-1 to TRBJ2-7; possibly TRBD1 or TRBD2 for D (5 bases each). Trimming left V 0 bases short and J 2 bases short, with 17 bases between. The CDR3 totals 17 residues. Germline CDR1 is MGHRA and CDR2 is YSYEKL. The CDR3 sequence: CASSQDMEGRGTYEQYF. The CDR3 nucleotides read TGCGCCAGCAGCCAAGATATGGAAGGACGGGGCACCTACGAGCAGTACTTC.

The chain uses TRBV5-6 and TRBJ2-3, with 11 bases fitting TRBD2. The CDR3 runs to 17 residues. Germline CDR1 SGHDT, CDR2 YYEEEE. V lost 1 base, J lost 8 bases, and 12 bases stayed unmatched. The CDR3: CASSLQGQGLAGITQYF. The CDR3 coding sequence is TGTGCCAGCAGCTTGCAGGGGCAAGGACTAGCGGGTATTACGCAGTATTTT.

The CDR3 bases are TGTGCCAGCAGTCCCCCGGGGGATCGGGAGACCCAGTACTTC. The encoded protein is CASSPPGDRETQYF. The chain carries TRBV28 and TRBJ2-5; a possible D gene is TRBD2 (6 bases). CDR3 length equals 14 residues. V was cut by 5 bases and J by 5 bases, with 15 bases left in between. CDR1 is MDHEN, CDR2 SYDVKM, per germline.

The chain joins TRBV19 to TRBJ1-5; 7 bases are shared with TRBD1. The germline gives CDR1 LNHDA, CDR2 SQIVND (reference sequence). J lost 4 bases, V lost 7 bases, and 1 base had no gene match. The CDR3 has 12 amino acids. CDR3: CASKTGNQPQHF. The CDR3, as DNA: TGTGCCAGTAAGACAGGGAATCAGCCCCAGCATTTT.

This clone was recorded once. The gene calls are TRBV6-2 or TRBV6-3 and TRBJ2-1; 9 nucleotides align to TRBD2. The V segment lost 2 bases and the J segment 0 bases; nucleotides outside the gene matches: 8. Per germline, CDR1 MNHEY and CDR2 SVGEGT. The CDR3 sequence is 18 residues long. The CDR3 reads CASSYGLAGRRSYNEQFF. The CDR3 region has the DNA TGTGCCAGCAGTTACGGGCTAGCGGGGAGACGCTCCTACAATGAGCAGTTCTTC.

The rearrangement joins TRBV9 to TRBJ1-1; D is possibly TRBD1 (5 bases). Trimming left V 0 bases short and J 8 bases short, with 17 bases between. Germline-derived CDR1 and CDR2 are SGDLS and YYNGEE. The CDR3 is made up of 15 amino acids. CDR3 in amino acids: CASSVEGLMGEEAFF. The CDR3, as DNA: TGTGCCAGCAGCGTAGAGGGCTTGATGGGGGAGGAAGCTTTCTTT.

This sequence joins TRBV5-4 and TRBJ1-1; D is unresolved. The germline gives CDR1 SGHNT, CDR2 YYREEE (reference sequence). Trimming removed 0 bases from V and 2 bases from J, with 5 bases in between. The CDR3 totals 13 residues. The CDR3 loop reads CASSLDPNTEAFF. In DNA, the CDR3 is TGTGCCAGCAGCTTGGACCCCAACACTGAAGCTTTCTTT.

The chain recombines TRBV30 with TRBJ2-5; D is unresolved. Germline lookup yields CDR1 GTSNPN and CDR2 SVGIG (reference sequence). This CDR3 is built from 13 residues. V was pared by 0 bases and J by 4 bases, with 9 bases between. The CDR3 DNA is TGTGCCTGGAGTGTACTTTTTGGAGAGACCCAGTACTTC. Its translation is CAWSVLFGETQYF.

The CDR3 region has the DNA TGTGCCAGCAGCTTAGGGGCTAGCGGGGTCTCCTACGAGCAGTACTTC. This encodes CASSLGASGVSYEQYF. This chain joins TRBV7-8 and TRBJ2-7; 9 nucleotides match TRBD2. CDR3 length equals 16 residues. Germline CDR1 reads SGHVS; CDR2 reads FQNEAQ. With V trimmed by 1 base and J by 0 bases, 4 bases remained unmatched.